Listed here are 11 T cell receptor beta chains from one sample, sequenced in a study of CD8 T cells in ankylosing spondylitis. MiXCR, run by TCRdb on the 5' RACE reads, gives a single entry per CDR3 protein. The sample shows some 840,000 distinct CDR3 sequences, over 9.5% of them seen only once. Antigens of these TCRs are unknown. Study-level results: Made up of fewer than 10 highly homologous variants, a TCR beta motif appeared characteristic of ankylosing spondylitis blood.

The source material was blood, either unsorted or a sorted T cell fraction (not recorded which). The origin of the receptors is a male donor with ankylosing spondylitis.

The table lists this clonotype with a few counts. The rearrangement joins TRBV7-2 to TRBJ2-5, with unresolved D. The CDR3 totals 14 residues. Trimming stripped 0 bases from V and 0 bases from J, with 5 bases between. CDR1 and CDR2 (germline): SGHTA, FQGNSA. CDR3 amino acids: CASSLASHQETQYF. CDR3 DNA: TGTGCCAGCAGCTTAGCGAGTCACCAAGAGACCCAGTACTTC.

Only a few counts were recorded for this clonotype. This chain links TRBV5-1 with TRBJ2-7; 9 positions agree with TRBD2. From germline, CDR1 is SGHRS and CDR2 YFSETQ. The CDR3 extends over 18 amino acids. The junction had 17 bases not matched to a gene; V was cut back by 4 bases and J by 3 bases. The CDR3 here is CASSLWRTSDSGDYEQYF. Here the CDR3 DNA reads TGCGCCAGCAGCCTGTGGAGGACTAGCGATTCCGGCGACTACGAGCAGTACTTC.

This clonotype was seen more than once but under ten times. The chain carries TRBV20-1 and TRBJ1-2; D is unclear. This CDR3 comprises 15 residues. Germline loops: CDR1 DFQATT, CDR2 SNEGSKA (reference sequence). V lost 0 bases and J 0 bases, leaving 11 bases between the germline ends. CDR3 sequence: CSARDGRTSNYGYTF. CDR3 bases: TGCAGTGCTAGAGATGGCCGGACTTCTAACTATGGCTACACCTTC.

The J gene is TRBJ1-6, the V gene TRBV27; 7 positions agree with TRBD1. The CDR3 contains 14 residues. Trimming took 3 bases from V and 10 from J; bases not matched to a gene: 6. Looked up from germline, CDR1 is MNHEY and CDR2 is SMNVEV (reference sequence). CDR3 sequence reads: CASSFKTGQSPLHF. In DNA form, the CDR3 reads TGTGCCAGCAGTTTCAAGACAGGGCAATCACCCCTCCACTTT.

This clonotype was seen ten or more times. The chain is built from TRBV10-3 and TRBJ1-2, with no clear D. V was pared by 2 bases and J by 2 bases, with 6 bases between. The CDR3 is made up of 13 amino acids. The germline gives CDR1 ENHRY, CDR2 SYGVKD. The CDR3 loop is CAISESGNYGYTF. CDR3 in DNA: TGTGCCATCAGTGAGAGTGGCAACTATGGCTACACCTTC.

The rearrangement joins TRBV5-1 to TRBJ2-6; D may be TRBD2 (6 bases). Trimming left V 6 bases short and J 3 bases short, with 16 bases between. The CDR3 length is 16 residues. Germline-derived CDR1 and CDR2 are SGHRS and YFSETQ. The CDR3 DNA reads TGCGCCAGCACCATCGGAGGGAGTCATGGGGCCAACGTCCTGACTTTC. Translating it yields CASTIGGSHGANVLTF.

V and J are TRBV12-3 or TRBV12-4 and TRBJ2-5, with D hard to call. Trimming removed 6 bases from V and 5 bases from J, with 13 bases in between. The CDR3 is 13 amino acids. The CDR3 loop reads CASRRFLEETQYF. CDR3 bases: TGTGCCAGCAGACGATTCCTAGAGGAGACCCAGTACTTC.

A remark on this clonotype: One end of the junction fails to match germline, which may point to a read error. The J gene is TRBJ2-5, the V gene TRBV7-7, with 9 bases matching TRBD2. Germline CDR1 reads SSHAT; CDR2 reads FNYEAQ (reference sequence). The CDR3 has 15 amino acids. The CDR3 sequence is CASSSWRGGLETQYF. As DNA, the CDR3 is TGTGCTAGCAGCTCCTGGCGGGGGGGCCTCGAGACCCAGTACTTC.

CDR3 DNA sequence: TGTGCCAGCAGCTTGTCGCCCCCTCAGGATCATGAGCAGTTCTTC. It codes for CASSLSPPQDHEQFF. The gene calls are TRBV7-2 and TRBJ2-1; D uncertain. CDR3 length equals 15 residues. The germline CDR1 and CDR2 sequences are SGHTA and FQGNSA. V was clipped by 3 bases and J by 8 bases, with 17 bases between them.

This chain connects TRBV20-1 to TRBJ2-1; weak D call: TRBD1 (5 bases). From germline, CDR1 is DFQATT and CDR2 SNEGSKA (reference sequence). This CDR3 spans 14 amino acids. Deletions cut 5 bases from V and 1 base from J, with 12 bases between. CDR3: CSASGSRSYNEQFF. CDR3 DNA: TGCAGTGCTTCAGGGTCGAGGTCCTACAATGAGCAGTTCTTC.

J is TRBJ2-1 and V is TRBV4-2; D gene ambiguous. The V gene lost 0 bases and the J gene lost 7 bases, with 16 bases spanning the gap. Germline V gene data show CDR1 as LGHNA and CDR2 as YNFKEQ. The CDR3 covers 16 residues. Here the CDR3 reads CASSQELGFGSNEQFF. The CDR3 DNA sequence: TGTGCCAGCAGCCAAGAATTAGGGTTTGGTAGTAATGAGCAGTTCTTC.